This is a list of T cell receptor beta chains from one sample in a study of T cell changes during pregnancy in multiple sclerosis. Clones were sequenced by immunoSEQ multiplex PCR, and TCRdb holds only the in-frame ones, with some missing. The data contain 55,000 to 65,000 clones, 90% to 95% of them singletons. The sequenced sample was CD8+ T cells from peripheral blood mononuclear cells, obtained in the third trimester of pregnancy. Receptors originate from a female donor with multiple sclerosis, enrolled in a pregnancy study. Both conserved end residues are part of each CDR3. The order of the fields is clone size, V gene, CDR3 length, D gene, J gene, CDR3 protein, CDR3 DNA. D genes are given only for firm matches. A clone size is listed for some rows: how often the clone was seen (once, few, many), or a class if it is expanded.

>.|TRBV13|18|.|TRBJ2-7
CASSLAVPISSISYEQYF
TGTGCCAGCAGCTTAGCGGTACCGATCTCTAGCATATCCTACGAGCAGTACTTC
>.|TRBV2|15|TRBD2|TRBJ2-1
CASTKLAGEGNEQFF
TGTGCCAGCACCAAACTAGCGGGAGAGGGCAATGAGCAGTTCTTC
>.|TRBV19|16|TRBD2|TRBJ2-7
CASAPTSGRLGYEQYF
TGTGCCAGTGCCCCCACTAGCGGGAGACTTGGGTACGAGCAGTACTTC
>.|TRBV6-5|12|.|TRBJ1-1
CASSYRNTEAFF
TGTGCCAGCAGTTACCGGAACACTGAAGCTTTCTTT
>.|TRBV12-5|14|TRBD1|TRBJ2-7
CASAHGQGAYEQYF
TGTGCTAGTGCTCACGGGCAGGGGGCCTACGAGCAGTACTTC
>.|TRBV7-9|16|TRBD1|TRBJ2-5
CASSLLGQGAEETQYF
TGTGCCAGCAGCTTATTAGGACAGGGTGCGGAGGAGACCCAGTACTTC
>.|TRBV27|15|TRBD2|TRBJ2-1
CATAAGTSGYNEQFF
TGTGCCACCGCCGCCGGGACTAGCGGGTATAATGAGCAGTTCTTC
>.|TRBV6-5|13|.|TRBJ1-1
CASSSGTSTEAFF
TGTGCCAGCAGCTCCGGGACTTCCACTGAAGCTTTCTTT
>.|TRBV27|14|TRBD1|TRBJ2-7
CASSLLDRVTEQYF
TGTGCCAGCAGTTTACTAGACAGGGTGACCGAGCAGTACTTC
>.|TRBV4-1|17|.|TRBJ2-7
CASSQDKGENPNYEQYF
TGCGCCAGCAGCCAAGATAAGGGGGAGAACCCTAATTACGAGCAGTACTTC
>.|TRBV27|13|.|TRBJ2-7
CASSSRGGYEQYF
TGTGCCAGCAGCTCCCGTGGGGGGTACGAGCAGTACTTC
>.|TRBV7-3|15|TRBD2|TRBJ2-1
CASSLSGSGGDEQFF
TGTGCCAGCAGCCTTAGCGGGAGCGGAGGGGATGAGCAGTTCTTC
>.|TRBV11-2|13|.|TRBJ2-3
CASSFVSTDTQYF
TGTGCCAGCAGCTTCGTAAGCACAGATACGCAGTATTTT
>.|TRBV4-1|11|.|TRBJ2-7
CASSGDYEQYF
TGCGCCAGCTCGGGAGATTACGAGCAGTACTTC
>.|TRBV28|14|.|TRBJ2-5
CASTRTVPWETQYF
TGTGCCAGCACCCGGACAGTCCCCTGGGAGACCCAGTACTTC
>.|TRBV11-3|15|.|TRBJ1-1
CASSLLEQGETEAFF
TGTGCCAGCAGCTTACTTGAACAGGGTGAAACTGAAGCTTTCTTT
>.|TRBV4-1|11|.|TRBJ2-7
CASSQEQEQYF
TGCGCCAGCAGCCAAGAGCAGGAGCAGTACTTC
>once|TRBV7-9|13|.|TRBJ2-5
CASSFSGEETQYF
TGTGCCAGCAGCTTCTCCGGGGAAGAGACCCAGTACTTC
>.|TRBV2|15|TRBD2|TRBJ2-5
CASSWTSGGRETQYF
TGTGCCAGCAGCTGGACTAGCGGGGGCAGGGAGACCCAGTACTTC
>.|TRBV9|15|.|TRBJ2-2
CASSGSGVVTGELFF
TGTGCCAGCAGCGGATCAGGTGTCGTAACCGGGGAGCTGTTTTTT
>.|TRBV29-1|14|TRBD2|TRBJ2-1
CSVEGLATENEQFF
TGCAGCGTAGAGGGACTAGCGACAGAGAATGAGCAGTTCTTC
>.|TRBV6-6|15|TRBD2|TRBJ2-7
CASSLGLGKFYEQYF
TGTGCCAGCAGTTTGGGACTAGGGAAATTCTACGAGCAGTACTTC
>.|TRBV27|14|TRBD1|TRBJ2-5
CASSLTGAGETQYF
TGTGCCAGCAGTTTAACAGGGGCCGGGGAGACCCAGTACTTC
>.|TRBV28|14|TRBD2|TRBJ2-7
CASRPTSGITEQYF
TGTGCCAGCAGACCCACTAGCGGGATAACCGAGCAGTACTTC
>once|TRBV13|15|TRBD2|TRBJ2-1
CASSLGTSGHNEQFF
TGTGCCAGCAGCTTGGGGACTAGCGGCCACAATGAGCAGTTCTTC
>.|TRBV7-5|14|.|TRBJ1-5
CVSQGAHGNQPQHF
TGTGTCAGCCAGGGGGCACACGGCAATCAGCCCCAGCATTTT
>.|TRBV29-1|14|.|TRBJ2-7
CSVEGPGASYEQYF
TGCAGCGTTGAAGGGCCAGGGGCTTCCTACGAGCAGTACTTC
>.|TRBV29-1|14|TRBD1|TRBJ1-1
CSVIFPQGYTEAFF
TGCAGCGTTATTTTTCCACAGGGGTACACTGAAGCTTTCTTT
>once|TRBV27|14|.|TRBJ1-5
CASSDQGYHQPQHF
TGTGCCAGCAGCGACCAGGGTTATCATCAGCCCCAGCATTTT
>.|TRBV11-2|18|TRBD2|TRBJ2-3
CASQMGLAGVRGTDTQYF
TGTGCCAGCCAGATGGGGCTAGCGGGAGTTAGAGGCACAGATACGCAGTATTTT
>.|TRBV7-8|15|TRBD1|TRBJ1-5
CASSAGTAPHQPQHF
TGTGCCAGCAGCGCCGGGACAGCCCCTCATCAGCCCCAGCATTTT
>.|TRBV12-5|15|TRBD1|TRBJ1-1
CASGLARGLNTEAFF
TGTGCTAGTGGTTTGGCGAGGGGGCTGAACACTGAAGCTTTCTTT
>once|TRBV11-3|14|TRBD1|TRBJ2-1
CASSPWDRAHEQFF
TGTGCCAGCAGCCCCTGGGACAGGGCCCATGAGCAGTTCTTC
>.|TRBV10-3|17|TRBD2|TRBJ2-2
CAISESSGTTTLGELFF
TGTGCCATCAGTGAGTCTAGCGGGACGACCACCCTGGGGGAGCTGTTTTTT
>.|TRBV5-1|17|TRBD2|TRBJ2-1
CASSLGLAGPPYNEQFF
TGCGCCAGCAGCCTGGGACTAGCGGGACCTCCCTACAATGAGCAGTTCTTC
>.|TRBV5-6|14|.|TRBJ2-5
CASTSDREGETQYF
TGTGCCAGCACCTCGGACAGGGAGGGAGAGACCCAGTACTTC
>.|TRBV4-1|14|.|TRBJ2-2
CASSQVPETGELFF
TGCGCCAGCAGCCAAGTCCCCGAGACCGGGGAGCTGTTTTTT
>.|TRBV28|23|.|TRBJ1-3
CASSYDGSGTRDISILGGNTIYF
TGTGCCAGCAGTTACGATGGGTCCGGGACCAGGGACATCTCCATCTTGGGTGGAAACACCATATATTTT
>.|TRBV4-1|13|.|TRBJ2-7
CASSQDFSDEQYF
TGCGCCAGCAGCCAAGATTTTTCGGACGAGCAGTACTTC
>.|TRBV10-2|15|.|TRBJ2-7
CASREGRGYSYEQYF
TGCGCCAGCAGGGAAGGAAGAGGGTATTCCTACGAGCAGTACTTC
>.|TRBV27|14|.|TRBJ1-1
CASSLSGGRTEAFF
TGTGCCAGCAGTTTATCCGGGGGGCGCACTGAAGCTTTCTTT
>once|TRBV28|14|.|TRBJ2-7
CASRIDPGGDKQYF
TGTGCCAGCAGGATCGACCCCGGGGGTGACAAGCAGTACTTC
>.|TRBV19|15|TRBD2|TRBJ2-1
CASETSGSLYNEQFF
TGTGCCAGCGAGACTAGCGGGAGTCTATACAATGAGCAGTTCTTC
>.|TRBV19|13|.|TRBJ2-7
CASSTDRTIEQYF
TGTGCCAGTAGTACCGACAGGACCATCGAGCAGTACTTC
>.|TRBV27|14|TRBD2|TRBJ2-5
CASSVLAGYETQYF
TGTGCCAGCAGTGTACTAGCGGGATATGAGACCCAGTACTTC
>.|TRBV29-1|15|TRBD2|TRBJ2-3
CSVDPSGSPTDTQYF
TGCAGCGTTGACCCTAGCGGGAGTCCCACAGATACGCAGTATTTT
>.|TRBV6-5|15|TRBD2|TRBJ2-1
CASSYSAGGAVEQFF
TGTGCCAGCAGTTATTCAGCGGGAGGGGCGGTTGAGCAGTTCTTC
>.|TRBV4-1|16|TRBD2|TRBJ2-1
CASSHHLAEYYNEQFF
TGCGCCAGCAGCCATCACCTAGCGGAATACTACAATGAGCAGTTCTTC
>.|TRBV7-6|15|.|TRBJ1-4
CASSLHAPSDEKLFF
TGTGCCAGCAGCTTGCATGCCCCCTCGGATGAAAAACTGTTTTTT
>.|TRBV30|15|.|TRBJ1-2
CAWSVMGGEREGYTF
TGTGCCTGGAGTGTCATGGGGGGGGAGAGGGAAGGCTACACCTTC
>.|TRBV30|14|TRBD1|TRBJ2-3
CAWSVGQGVDTQYF
TGTGCCTGGAGTGTGGGGCAGGGGGTAGATACGCAGTATTTT
>.|TRBV13|15|TRBD1|TRBJ2-3
CASREGQGITDTQYF
TGTGCCAGCAGGGAAGGACAGGGAATCACAGATACGCAGTATTTT
>.|TRBV10-2|16|TRBD2|TRBJ2-1
CASSRIAGGTYNEQFF
TGCGCCAGCAGTCGTATAGCGGGAGGGACCTACAATGAGCAGTTCTTC
>.|TRBV5-1|15|TRBD2|TRBJ2-7
CASSLAVGGRPEQYF
TGCGCCAGCAGCTTGGCCGTGGGAGGGCGCCCCGAGCAGTACTTC